These 23 T cell receptor beta chains were all obtained from the same sample, sequenced in a study of cytotoxic CD8 clonotypes in ibrutinib-treated CLL. Profiled with immunoSEQ multiplex PCR; TCRdb holds only in-frame clones, not every one. The sample carries approximately 340,000 clones, under 70% recorded once. The material was PBMCs, obtained after 36 months of ibrutinib treatment. These TCRs come from a human donor with chronic lymphocytic leukemia.

CDR3 bases: TGCGCCAGCAGCTTGGAAGGACAGAGTGGCAATCAGCCCCAGCATTTT. It yields the protein CASSLEGQSGNQPQHF. The rearrangement uses TRBV5-1 and TRBJ1-5, with D possibly being TRBD1 (6 bases). Germline lookup yields CDR1 SGHRS and CDR2 YFSETQ. CDR3 length equals 16 residues. V was clipped by 0 bases and J by 2 bases, with 12 bases between them.

This clone was detected a few times. The genes are TRBV2 and TRBJ1-2; D unresolved. Germline CDR1 SNHLY, CDR2 FYNNEI. The CDR3 runs 13 residues. V dropped 8 bases and J dropped 2 bases, with 12 bases sitting between them. DNA for the CDR3: TGTGCCAGCGATAACGGGCTGAACTATGGCTACACCTTC. Translation gives CASDNGLNYGYTF.

This clone has more than one count but fewer than ten. The J gene is TRBJ2-2, the V gene TRBV2; no clear D gene. V lost 6 bases to trimming and J lost 5 bases, with 10 bases between them. CDR3 length: 13 amino acids. Germline CDR1 SNHLY, CDR2 FYNNEI. The DNA of the CDR3 is TGTGCCAGCAGGGTCCTTGGGACCGGGGAGCTGTTTTTT. As protein: CASRVLGTGELFF.

V is TRBV5-1 and J is TRBJ2-1, with D maybe TRBD2 (5 bases). Germline lookup yields CDR1 SGHRS and CDR2 YFSETQ. CDR3 length: 14 amino acids. V was trimmed by 8 bases and J by 7 bases, leaving 19 bases between them. The CDR3 sequence: CASRVGTGGNEQFF. The CDR3 DNA sequence: TGCGCCAGTCGGGTGGGAACCGGCGGGAATGAGCAGTTCTTC.

The chain has TRBV29-1 and TRBJ2-7; 7 bases are a match to TRBD1. The germline V gene encodes CDR1 SQVTM and CDR2 ANQGSEA. V lost 1 base and J lost 4; bases outside the gene matches: 10. CDR3 length: 15 amino acids. CDR3 loop: CSVEGVDRNSYEQYF. Written as DNA, the CDR3 is TGCAGCGTTGAAGGAGTGGACAGGAACTCATACGAGCAGTACTTC.

The chain recombines TRBV10-1 with TRBJ2-3; 8 bases line up with TRBD2. V lost 3 bases and J lost 4; bases outside the gene matches: 9. Germline CDR1 WNHNN, CDR2 SYGVQD (reference sequence). The CDR3 length is 16 residues. The CDR3 coding sequence is TGCGCCAGCAGTGATCGTAGCGGGACTTTCCCAGATACGCAGTATTTT. It codes for CASSDRSGTFPDTQYF.

This chain joins TRBV6-5 and TRBJ1-2; 11 bases match TRBD1. This CDR3 is 14 amino acids long. V lost 8 bases to trimming and J lost 7 bases; unmatched junction nucleotides: 9. Looked up from germline, CDR1 is MNHEY and CDR2 is SVGAGI. The CDR3: CASRPGQGVFGYTF. The CDR3 nucleotides read TGTGCCAGCCGCCCGGGACAGGGGGTTTTTGGCTACACCTTC.

There are a few counts of this clone. This sequence joins TRBV2 and TRBJ1-5, with unresolved D. Germline CDR1 and CDR2: SNHLY and FYNNEI. CDR3 length: 12 residues. Deletions cut 2 bases from V and 11 bases from J, with 10 bases between. The CDR3 is CASSETSRAQHF. CDR3 in DNA: TGTGCCAGCAGTGAAACCTCCCGGGCCCAGCATTTT.

This chain links TRBV5-4 with TRBJ1-4; D gene unclear. Germline loops: CDR1 SGHNT, CDR2 YYREEE (reference sequence). V lost 1 base and J lost 6, with 7 bases in between. The CDR3 spans 13 residues. CDR3 nucleotide sequence: TGTGCCAGCAGCTTGAACCTCTATGAAAAACTGTTTTTT. Amino acid sequence: CASSLNLYEKLFF.

This chain links TRBV5-1 with TRBJ2-7; 9 bases are shared with TRBD1. Looked up from germline, CDR1 is SGHRS and CDR2 is YFSETQ. Trimming cost V 4 bases and J 2 bases; bases outside gene matches: 4. The CDR3 is 14 residues long. The CDR3 spells CASSRDRGAYEQYF. In nucleotides, the CDR3 is TGCGCCAGCAGCCGCGACAGGGGGGCCTACGAGCAGTACTTC. The variable domain in full, with the rest retrieved from reference TRBV5-1 and TRBJ2-7, is KAGVTQTPRYLIKTRGQQVTLSCSPISGHRSVSWYQQTPGQGLQFLFEYFSETQRNKGNFPGRFSGRQFSNSRSEMNVSTLELGDSALYLCASSRDRGAYEQYFGPGTRLTVT.

This clone has just one count. The V and J genes are TRBV7-9 and TRBJ1-6; D uncertain. The V gene's germline CDR1 is SEHNR and CDR2 FQNEAQ (reference sequence). The CDR3 contains 12 residues. V was shortened by 1 base and J by 9 bases, with 4 bases between the two germline ends. CDR3 sequence: CASSLDASPLHF. Written as DNA, the CDR3 is TGTGCCAGCAGCTTAGATGCTTCACCCCTCCACTTT.

The chain has TRBV18 and TRBJ1-5, with TRBD1 as a possible D gene (6 bases). The CDR3 runs 15 residues. The germline gives CDR1 KGHSH, CDR2 LQKENI. V was shortened by 1 base and J by 4 bases, with 11 bases between the two germline ends. The CDR3: CASSPRRGGNQPQHF. The CDR3 DNA follows: TGTGCCAGCTCACCACGCAGGGGAGGGAATCAGCCCCAGCATTTT.

The J gene is TRBJ2-2, the V gene TRBV9, with D possibly matching TRBD1 (6 bases). Germline lookup yields CDR1 SGDLS and CDR2 YYNGEE. The V gene lost 5 bases and the J gene lost 0 bases, with 11 bases spanning the gap. The CDR3 has 15 amino acids. CDR3 nucleotide sequence: TGTGCCAGCAGTTACAGGGCGGCGAACACCGGGGAGCTGTTTTTT. The encoded protein is CASSYRAANTGELFF.

This chain uses TRBV6-1 with TRBJ1-2; 7 nucleotides agree with TRBD1. Germline-derived CDR1 and CDR2 are MNHNS and SASEGT. V lost 1 base, J lost 4 bases, and 6 bases stayed unmatched. CDR3 length equals 15 residues. In DNA, the CDR3 is TGTGCCAGCAGTGAAGACCCTCGGACAGGCTATGGCTACACCTTC. It codes for CASSEDPRTGYGYTF.

V and J are TRBV6-6 and TRBJ2-7, with 10 bases aligning to TRBD1. The V gene end was trimmed by 2 bases and the J gene end by 2 bases; junction bases not matched to a gene: 3. The CDR3 length is 15 residues. Germline-derived CDR1 and CDR2 are MNHNY and SVGAGI (reference sequence). CDR3 amino acids: CASSYGQGGAYEQYF. Written as DNA, the CDR3 is TGTGCCAGCAGTTACGGACAGGGGGGAGCCTACGAGCAGTACTTC.

The V call is TRBV4-1, the J call TRBJ1-2; 7 bases agree with TRBD1. Germline V gives CDR1 MGHRA, CDR2 YSYEKL. V was pared by 2 bases and J by 6 bases, with 6 bases of the junction left unmatched. The CDR3 is 14 amino acids. The CDR3 is CASSQNRDSNGYTF. The CDR3, as DNA: TGCGCCAGCAGCCAAAACCGGGACAGTAATGGCTACACCTTC.

Here the CDR3 DNA reads TGTGCCAGCAGCTTAAATCGTAACACTGAAGCTTTCTTT. Protein: CASSLNRNTEAFF. This chain links TRBV7-3 with TRBJ1-1; no clear D gene. V was pared by 1 base and J by 2 bases, with 5 bases between. CDR3 length equals 13 residues. From germline, CDR1 is SGHTA and CDR2 FQGTGA.

This rearrangement joins TRBV27 to TRBJ1-1, with 7 bases that match TRBD1. Per germline, CDR1 MNHEY and CDR2 SMNVEV (reference sequence). The CDR3 sequence is 15 residues long. V shed 5 bases, J shed 7 bases, and the junction held 13 bases outside the gene matches. The CDR3 here is CASSIHSQGRVEAFF. For the CDR3, the DNA is TGTGCCAGCAGTATTCACTCACAGGGGAGGGTTGAAGCTTTCTTT.

V and J are TRBV10-1 and TRBJ2-2; weak D call: TRBD2 (5 bases). The germline gives CDR1 WNHNN, CDR2 SYGVQD (reference sequence). The CDR3 sequence is 15 residues long. The V end lost 7 bases, the J end lost 5 bases, and 17 bases lay between the germline ends. CDR3 protein: CASKLDLSGTGELFF. The CDR3 region has the DNA TGCGCCAGCAAGCTTGACCTTTCGGGGACCGGGGAGCTGTTTTTT.

This clone was seen a handful of times. V usage is TRBV5-3 and J usage is TRBJ1-5; the D is unclear. TRBV5-3 is an ORF, and what it does is uncertain. The CDR3 runs 14 residues. The V end was cut by 0 bases, the J end by 4 bases, with 8 bases between. CDR3 nucleotide sequence: TGTGCCAGAAGCTTGGAACCTCCTAATCAGCCCCAGCATTTT. It encodes CARSLEPPNQPQHF.

J is TRBJ2-7 and V is TRBV14; tentative D call: TRBD2 (5 bases). This CDR3 is built from 15 residues. Germline lookup yields CDR1 SGHDN and CDR2 FVKESK. V gave up 0 bases and J gave up 8 bases, with 17 bases separating them. The CDR3 sequence: CASSQDRGMTGKQYF. The CDR3 coding sequence is TGTGCCAGCAGCCAAGATCGAGGGATGACTGGGAAGCAGTACTTC. Looking up the rest from reference TRBV14 and TRBJ2-7 gives the full variable domain: EAGVTQFPSHSVIEKGQTVTLRCDPISGHDNLYWYRRVMGKEIKFLLHFVKESKQDESGMPNNRFLAERTGGTYSTLKVQPAELEDSGVYFCASSQDRGMTGKQYFGPGTRLTVT.

The genes are TRBV10-3 and TRBJ1-2; D call uncertain. This CDR3 is 14 amino acids long. Trimming left V 3 bases short and J 8 bases short, with 16 bases between. Germline CDR1 and CDR2: ENHRY and SYGVKD. The CDR3 loop reads CAISEWDFSRGYTF. CDR3 in DNA: TGTGCCATCAGTGAATGGGATTTTTCGCGAGGCTACACCTTC.

This sequence joins TRBV10-1 and TRBJ1-1; TRBD1 might be the D (6 bases). CDR3 length equals 12 residues. Per the germline V gene, CDR1 is WNHNN and CDR2 is SYGVQD (reference sequence). V dropped 10 bases and J dropped 0 bases, with 9 bases sitting between them. The CDR3 coding sequence is TGCGCCACCAGGGGAATGAACACTGAAGCTTTCTTT. This sequence encodes CATRGMNTEAFF.